This TCR beta chain came from a study of technical replicates of blood from several donors. Clones were read by immunoSEQ multiplex PCR, and TCRdb kept only the in-frame ones, dropping some. The sample consists of about 75,000 clones, about 97% of them appearing once. The CDR3 consists of 17 residues. Germline V gene data show CDR1 as SGHRS and CDR2 as YFSETQ. The J segment lost 4 bases and the V segment lost 2 bases, leaving 14 bases of the junction unmatched. The TCR sequence derives from a human donor in good health. The chain recombines TRBV5-1 with TRBJ1-2; 7 nucleotides line up with TRBD1. The specimen sequenced was T cells isolated from PBMCs. The CDR3 reads CASSFNDKTGSSYGYTF. CDR3 coding DNA: TGCGCCAGCAGCTTTAACGATAAGACAGGGTCTAGCTATGGCTACACCTTC.